Listed below are T cell receptor beta chains from one sample, sequenced in a study of blood T cells in healthy people across ages. TCRdb re-called the 5' RACE reads through MiXCR, storing one row per CDR3 protein. The data hold 1.2 million to 1.5 million distinct CDR3 sequences, with approximately 59% observed a single time. Sample: blood. The receptors come from a man younger than 30 in good health. Both conserved end residues are part of each CDR3. A D gene is named only where the DNA matches it firmly. Not every row has a clone size; where given, it reads once, few, many or a size class.

cdr3_nt: TGTGCCAGCACCGAGGACACCCTGTCCGCAACTAATGAAAAACTGTTTTTT
cdr3_aa: CASTEDTLSATNEKLFF
j_call: TRBJ1-4
clone_size: NA
v_call: TRBV28
d_call: NA

cdr3_nt: TGTGCCAACCTACCAGCGGGGGGATCTAGCACAGATACGCAGAATTTT
cdr3_aa: CANLPAGGSSTDTQNF
j_call: TRBJ2-3
clone_size: NA
v_call: TRBV7-9
d_call: TRBD2

cdr3_nt: TGTGCCAGCAGTTACAGGGGGCGGGGGGAGCCCCAGCATTTT
cdr3_aa: CASSYRGRGEPQHF
j_call: TRBJ1-5
clone_size: NA
v_call: TRBV6-6
d_call: TRBD1

cdr3_nt: TGTGCCAGCAGTTACTCTCGGGAGCCCTCCTACAATGAGCAGTTCTTC
cdr3_aa: CASSYSREPSYNEQFF
j_call: TRBJ2-1
clone_size: few
v_call: TRBV6-2/TRBV6-3
d_call: NA

cdr3_nt: TGTGCCAGCAGTTTAGACGGGGGCGCGGAGGGCTACACCTTC
cdr3_aa: CASSLDGGAEGYTF
j_call: TRBJ1-2
clone_size: few
v_call: TRBV27
d_call: NA

cdr3_nt: TGTGCCAGCAGTGAGACCCAGGCCACAGATACGCAGTATTTT
cdr3_aa: CASSETQATDTQYF
j_call: TRBJ2-3
clone_size: NA
v_call: TRBV6-1
d_call: NA

cdr3_nt: TGTGCCAGCAGCCCGGAGGGGTTCAAAGGGGGATCCTATGGCTACACCTTC
cdr3_aa: CASSPEGFKGGSYGYTF
j_call: TRBJ1-2
clone_size: few
v_call: TRBV4-2
d_call: NA

cdr3_nt: TGTGCCAGGGGATCCGGGACTATCGTGGATGAGCAGTTCTTC
cdr3_aa: CARGSGTIVDEQFF
j_call: TRBJ2-1
clone_size: NA
v_call: TRBV30
d_call: TRBD2

cdr3_nt: TGTGCCAGCAGCGCGCTAGCCGAGACCCAGTACTTC
cdr3_aa: CASSALAETQYF
j_call: TRBJ2-5
clone_size: NA
v_call: TRBV7-2
d_call: NA

cdr3_nt: TGCGCCAGCAGCTTGGACAGTTTGTCACCCCTCCACTTT
cdr3_aa: CASSLDSLSPLHF
j_call: TRBJ1-6
clone_size: NA
v_call: TRBV5-1
d_call: NA

cdr3_nt: TGTGCCAGCAGCTTTGGACACCGAGAGACCCAGTACTTC
cdr3_aa: CASSFGHRETQYF
j_call: TRBJ2-5
clone_size: NA
v_call: TRBV13
d_call: NA